These 3 T cell receptor beta chains originate from one sample sequenced in a study of T cells after yellow fever vaccination (dated by TCRdb to between 2017 and 2020). The library was obtained by 5' RACE. Instrument on record: Illumina NovaSeq 6000. TCRdb handled the public reads itself, with Q25 trimming in fastp and clone calling in MiXCR, and kept productive beta chains. Here each entry gathers all rows of one CDR3 protein and keeps the most common genes and DNA. The sample table records 300,000 to 400,000 distinct CDR3 sequences; under 15% of these occur just once. In total, the top ten clones hold about 3% of the sample. This specimen's treatment or condition label, per the study, means: live attenuated yellow fever vaccine strain. The sequenced sample was CD4+ T cells sorted from PBMCs, obtained 15 days after the yellow fever booster vaccination. The receptors derive from a man younger than 30 who received the YFV17D yellow fever vaccine.

On this clonotype: One end of the junction does not line up with germline, which may come from a read error. This chain links TRBV2 with TRBJ2-3; possibly TRBD2 for D (7 bases). Germline V gene data show CDR1 as SNHLY and CDR2 as FYNNEI. The CDR3 contains 15 residues. The CDR3 DNA is TGTGCCAGCAGTGATAGGGAGGGGAGGACAGATATGCAGTATTTT. This sequence encodes CASSDREGRTDMQYF.

The rearrangement uses TRBV15 and TRBJ2-6; weak D call: TRBD1 (5 bases). CDR1 and CDR2 (germline): LNHNV, YYDKDF (reference sequence). CDR3 length equals 16 residues. Deletions cut 1 base from V and 0 bases from J, with 7 bases between. The CDR3 bases are TGTGCCACCAGCAGAGCCCAGGGCTCTGGGGCCAACGTCCTGACTTTC. Translated: CATSRAQGSGANVLTF.

The table lists this clonotype with a few counts. The chain combines TRBV20-1 with TRBJ2-6; 10 bases are a match to TRBD1. Germline V gives CDR1 DFQATT, CDR2 SNEGSKA (reference sequence). This CDR3 has 16 amino acids. The V and J ends lost 6 bases and 1 base, in that order; junction bases with no gene match: 6. This chain's CDR3 is CSAPMGQGSGANVLTF. The CDR3, as DNA: TGCAGTGCCCCAATGGGACAGGGGTCTGGGGCCAACGTCCTGACTTTC.